Presented here are 4 T cell receptor beta chains from one specimen sequenced in a study of blood T cells in healthy people across ages. Primers used in a second PCR of about 7 to 11 cycles were a sample-barcoded 5' primer and a J-beta primer mix. TCRdb used MiXCR to reprocess the 5' RACE reads, holding one entry per CDR3 protein. The table shows around 1.5 million distinct CDR3 sequences, with 42% occurring only once. The material sequenced was blood. The receptor set was obtained from a woman younger than 35 in good health.

This clonotype was seen a few times. V and J are TRBV12-3 or TRBV12-4 and TRBJ2-7; 7 nucleotides align to TRBD1. This CDR3 is 14 amino acids long. Trimming at V came to 6 bases and at J to 2 bases, leaving 7 bases not matched to a gene. CDR3 nucleotide sequence: TGTGCCAGCAGGTCTACGGGACAGACCTACGAGCAGTACTTC. It encodes CASRSTGQTYEQYF.

Regarding this clonotype: It may be a read error: a sequence one base away is much more abundant. The J gene is TRBJ2-5, the V gene TRBV4-1; D unclear. CDR3 size: 11 residues. Between the trimmed V and J ends, which lost 7 bases and 11 bases, there was a span of 14 bases. Germline V gene lookup returns CDR1 MGHRA and CDR2 YSYEKL. This CDR3 is CASTAAGEQYF. Written as DNA, the CDR3 is TGCGCCAGCACGGCAGCTGGTGAGCAGTACTTC.

This sequence joins TRBV9 and TRBJ2-2; D not resolved. Germline-derived CDR1 and CDR2 are SGDLS and YYNGEE. The CDR3 runs to 15 residues. The ends were cut back, 4 bases at V and 3 bases at J, with 13 bases in the middle. The CDR3 sequence: CASSPRSVDTGELFF. DNA for the CDR3: TGTGCCAGCAGCCCGAGATCAGTGGACACCGGGGAGCTGTTTTTT.

The rearrangement joins TRBV6-1 to TRBJ2-1, with 11 bases fitting TRBD2. Losses at the gene ends were 4 bases for V and 7 bases for J; bases not matched to a gene: 6. Germline V CDR1 and CDR2: MNHNS, SASEGT. The CDR3 has 15 residues. The CDR3 sequence: CASSAKLAGVNEQFF. For the CDR3, the DNA is TGTGCCAGCAGTGCAAAACTAGCGGGAGTGAATGAGCAGTTCTTC.